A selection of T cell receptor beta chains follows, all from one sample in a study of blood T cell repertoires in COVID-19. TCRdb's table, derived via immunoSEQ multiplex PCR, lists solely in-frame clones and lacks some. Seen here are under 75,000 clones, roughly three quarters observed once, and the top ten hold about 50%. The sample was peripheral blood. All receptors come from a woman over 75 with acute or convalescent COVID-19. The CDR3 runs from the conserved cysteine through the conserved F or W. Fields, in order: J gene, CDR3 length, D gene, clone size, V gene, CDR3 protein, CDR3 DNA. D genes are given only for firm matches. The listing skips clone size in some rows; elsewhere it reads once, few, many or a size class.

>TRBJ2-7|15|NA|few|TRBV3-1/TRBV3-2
CASSQVEGGRYEQYF
TGTGCCAGCAGCCAAGTCGAGGGGGGGCGCTACGAGCAGTACTTC
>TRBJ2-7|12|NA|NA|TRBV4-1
CASGGNSYEQYF
TGCGCCAGCGGCGGGAATTCGTACGAGCAGTACTTC
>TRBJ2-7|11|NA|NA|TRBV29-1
CSVSDYDEQYF
TGCAGCGTTTCCGACTACGACGAGCAGTACTTC
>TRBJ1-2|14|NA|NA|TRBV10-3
CAISERQGWHGYTF
TGTGCCATCAGTGAGCGGCAGGGGTGGCATGGCTACACCTTC
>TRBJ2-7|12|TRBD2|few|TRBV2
CASRLAGDEQYF
TGTGCCAGCCGACTAGCGGGAGACGAGCAGTACTTC
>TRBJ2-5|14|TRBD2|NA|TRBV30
CAWTLAGASETQYF
TGTGCCTGGACCCTAGCGGGAGCCTCCGAGACCCAGTACTTC
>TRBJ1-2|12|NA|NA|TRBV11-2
CASSLSEGINEF
TGTGCCAGCAGCTTATCGGAGGGGATAAATGAGTTC
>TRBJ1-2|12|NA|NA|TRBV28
CASRLPGERYTF
TGTGCCAGCAGACTCCCAGGGGAACGCTACACCTTC
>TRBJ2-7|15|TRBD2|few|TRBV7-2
CASSLGGGSVYEQYF
TGTGCCAGCAGCTTAGGCGGGGGTAGCGTCTACGAGCAGTACTTC
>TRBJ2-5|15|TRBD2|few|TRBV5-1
CASRGLAGERETQYF
TGCGCCAGCAGGGGACTAGCGGGGGAGAGGGAGACCCAGTACTTC
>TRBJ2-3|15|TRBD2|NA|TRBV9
CASSLPGASGGTQYF
TGTGCCAGCAGCCTACCGGGGGCTAGCGGGGGTACGCAGTATTTT
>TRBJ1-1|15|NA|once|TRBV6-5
CASSPRGGYNTEAFF
TGTGCCAGCAGCCCCCGTGGAGGGTACAACACTGAAGCTTTCTTT